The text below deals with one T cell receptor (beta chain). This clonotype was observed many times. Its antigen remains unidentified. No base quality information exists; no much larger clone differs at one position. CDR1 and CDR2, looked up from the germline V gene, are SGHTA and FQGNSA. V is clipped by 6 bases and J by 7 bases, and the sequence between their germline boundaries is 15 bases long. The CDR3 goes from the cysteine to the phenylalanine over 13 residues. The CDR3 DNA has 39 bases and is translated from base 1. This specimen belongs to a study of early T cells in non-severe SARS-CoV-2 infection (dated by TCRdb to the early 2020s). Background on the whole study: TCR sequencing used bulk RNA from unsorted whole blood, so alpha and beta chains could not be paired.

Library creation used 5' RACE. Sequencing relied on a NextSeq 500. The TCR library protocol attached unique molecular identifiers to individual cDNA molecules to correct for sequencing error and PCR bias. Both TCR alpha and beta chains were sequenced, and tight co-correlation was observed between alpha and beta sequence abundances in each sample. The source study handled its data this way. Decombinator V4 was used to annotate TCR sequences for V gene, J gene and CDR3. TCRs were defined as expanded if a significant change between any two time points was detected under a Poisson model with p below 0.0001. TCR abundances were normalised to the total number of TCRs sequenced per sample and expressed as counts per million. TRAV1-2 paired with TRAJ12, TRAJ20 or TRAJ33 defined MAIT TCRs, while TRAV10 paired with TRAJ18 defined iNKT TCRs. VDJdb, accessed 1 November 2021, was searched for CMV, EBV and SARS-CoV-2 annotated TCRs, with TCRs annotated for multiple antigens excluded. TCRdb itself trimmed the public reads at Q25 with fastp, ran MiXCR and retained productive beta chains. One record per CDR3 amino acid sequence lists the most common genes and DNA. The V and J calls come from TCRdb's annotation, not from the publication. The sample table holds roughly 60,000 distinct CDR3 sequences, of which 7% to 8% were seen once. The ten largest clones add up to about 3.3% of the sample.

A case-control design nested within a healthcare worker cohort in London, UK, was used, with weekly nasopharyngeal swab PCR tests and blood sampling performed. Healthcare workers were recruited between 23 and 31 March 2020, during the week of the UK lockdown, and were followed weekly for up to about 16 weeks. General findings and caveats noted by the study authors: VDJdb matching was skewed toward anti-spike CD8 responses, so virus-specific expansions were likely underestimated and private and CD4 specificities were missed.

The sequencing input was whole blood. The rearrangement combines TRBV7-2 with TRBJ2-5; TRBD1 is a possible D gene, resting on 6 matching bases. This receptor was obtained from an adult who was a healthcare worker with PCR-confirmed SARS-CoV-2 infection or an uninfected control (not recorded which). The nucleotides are TGTGCCAGCAGTACTACAGGGAGAGGGACCCAGTACTTC. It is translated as CASSTTGRGTQYF.